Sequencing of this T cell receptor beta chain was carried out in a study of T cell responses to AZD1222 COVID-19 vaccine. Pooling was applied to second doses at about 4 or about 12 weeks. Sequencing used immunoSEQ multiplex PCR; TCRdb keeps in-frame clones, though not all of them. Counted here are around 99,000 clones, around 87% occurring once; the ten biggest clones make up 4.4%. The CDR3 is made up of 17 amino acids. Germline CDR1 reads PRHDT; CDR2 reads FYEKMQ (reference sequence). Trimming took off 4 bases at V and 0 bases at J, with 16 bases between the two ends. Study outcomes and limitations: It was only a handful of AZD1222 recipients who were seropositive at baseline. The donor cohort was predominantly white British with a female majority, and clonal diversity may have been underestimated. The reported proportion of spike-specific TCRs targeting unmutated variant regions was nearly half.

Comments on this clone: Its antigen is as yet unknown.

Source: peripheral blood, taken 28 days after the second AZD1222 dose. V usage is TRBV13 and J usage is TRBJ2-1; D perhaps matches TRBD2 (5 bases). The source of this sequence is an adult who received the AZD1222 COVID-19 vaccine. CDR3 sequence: CASSSPLSGSSYNEQFF. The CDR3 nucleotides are TGTGCCAGCAGCTCCCCACTTTCGGGGAGCTCCTACAATGAGCAGTTCTTC.